Following are 30 T cell receptor beta chains from one sample sequenced in a study of T cells after yellow fever vaccination. TCRdb re-analysed the 5' RACE reads in MiXCR, keeping a single row per CDR3 protein. The sample has 500,000 to 650,000 distinct CDR3 sequences, about 13% seen once. Sequenced here: PBMCs, sampled on the day of the yellow fever booster vaccination. The receptors were sampled from a man aged 30 to 45 who received the YFV17D yellow fever vaccine.

This clonotype has only a few counts. This rearrangement joins TRBV7-9 to TRBJ2-7; D might be TRBD2 (6 bases). V lost 5 bases and J 0 bases, leaving 14 bases between the germline ends. Germline V gene lookup returns CDR1 SEHNR and CDR2 FQNEAQ (reference sequence). The length of the CDR3 is 15 residues. CDR3 coding DNA: TGTGCCAGCAGCCGTACGGGACTGAGCTCCTACGAGCAGTACTTC. The encoded protein is CASSRTGLSSYEQYF.

This clonotype has more than one count but fewer than ten. The rearrangement uses TRBV5-1 and TRBJ2-1; D possibly corresponds to TRBD2 (6 bases). The CDR3 has 11 residues. V dropped 4 bases and J dropped 8 bases, with 7 bases sitting between them. CDR1 SGHRS and CDR2 YFSETQ come from the germline V gene. In DNA, the CDR3 is TGCGCCAGCAGCCGGGAGCATGAGCAGTTCTTC. As protein: CASSREHEQFF.

V is TRBV18 and J is TRBJ1-1, with TRBD1 as a possible D gene (6 bases). Germline V lookup: CDR1 KGHSH, CDR2 LQKENI. The CDR3 consists of 15 residues. The V gene lost 2 bases and the J gene lost 4 bases, with 14 bases spanning the gap. The DNA of the CDR3 is TGTGCCAGCTCACCAAGTTGGGGGGCCGTCACTGAAGCTTTCTTT. Its translation: CASSPSWGAVTEAFF.

The chain couples TRBV20-1 to TRBJ2-7; 8 nucleotides line up with TRBD1. V was pared by 0 bases and J by 5 bases, with 6 bases of the junction left unmatched. The CDR3 is made up of 14 amino acids. Germline lookup yields CDR1 DFQATT and CDR2 SNEGSKA (reference sequence). CDR3 sequence: CSAREGTGVNEQYF. As DNA, the CDR3 is TGCAGTGCTAGAGAGGGGACAGGCGTCAACGAGCAGTACTTC.

The V gene is TRBV5-6, the J gene TRBJ2-7, with D uncertain. With 2 bases removed from V and 2 bases from J, the gap between germline ends came to 14 bases. This CDR3 region has 15 residues. In germline, CDR1 is SGHDT, CDR2 YYEEEE. CDR3 coding DNA: TGTGCCAGCAGCTTTGACCCGACCGCAACCTACGAGCAGTACTTC. Amino acid sequence: CASSFDPTATYEQYF.

This clonotype turned up a few times. The J gene is TRBJ1-4, the V gene TRBV21-1. TRBV21-1 is tagged as a pseudogene. The CDR3 runs 15 residues. CDR3 sequence reads: CASSKGAGANEKLFF. The CDR3 DNA reads TGTGCCAGCAGCAAAGGGGCAGGCGCTAATGAAAAACTGTTTTTT.

The chain links TRBV19 to TRBJ2-1, with 11 bases fitting TRBD2. J lost 0 bases, V lost 6 bases, and 4 bases had no gene match. Germline CDR1 reads LNHDA; CDR2 reads SQIVND (reference sequence). CDR3 size: 16 residues. CDR3 bases: TGTGCCAGTAGCGTCACTAGCGGGGGCTCCTACAATGAGCAGTTCTTC. It translates to CASSVTSGGSYNEQFF.

This clonotype has a handful of counts. This chain links TRBV7-7 with TRBJ2-1, with a weak D call TRBD2 (5 bases). CDR1 and CDR2 from the germline V gene are SSHAT and FNYEAQ (reference sequence). V shed 5 bases and J shed 6 bases, with 17 bases lying between them. The CDR3 consists of 15 residues. The CDR3 DNA follows: TGTGCCAGCAGCCCGTCTAGCCATGCGGGCAATGAGCAGTTCTTC. Translated, it gives CASSPSSHAGNEQFF.

This clonotype was detected only once. This sequence joins TRBV12-5 and TRBJ2-5; TRBD2 matches at 9 bases. V was pared by 3 bases and J by 5 bases, with 7 bases of the junction left unmatched. In germline, CDR1 is LGHNT, CDR2 FRNRAP. This CDR3 has 15 residues. Here the CDR3 reads CASGFSLAGSETQYF. CDR3 nucleotides: TGTGCTAGTGGTTTTAGCCTAGCGGGATCCGAGACCCAGTACTTC.

Written as DNA, the CDR3 is TGTGCCAGCAGCTTAACGGCTGCAGATACGCAGTATTTT. Protein: CASSLTAADTQYF. The chain combines TRBV7-8 with TRBJ2-3; D is ambiguous. CDR3 length equals 13 residues. V lost 2 bases, J lost 4 bases, and 7 bases lay in between. Germline CDR1 and CDR2: SGHVS and FQNEAQ.

The rearrangement uses TRBV7-9 and TRBJ2-7; 9 positions match TRBD2. The CDR3 is made up of 14 amino acids. CDR1 SEHNR and CDR2 FQNEAQ come from the germline V gene (reference sequence). The trim removed 4 bases at V and 6 bases at J, leaving 7 bases unmatched. This CDR3 is CASSSFAGGGEQYF. The CDR3, as DNA: TGTGCCAGCAGCTCCTTCGCGGGAGGGGGCGAGCAGTACTTC.

This clonotype was counted a few times. The genes are TRBV20-1 and TRBJ2-1; 11 positions match TRBD2. The germline gives CDR1 DFQATT, CDR2 SNEGSKA (reference sequence). V dropped 6 bases and J dropped 10; count of bases not matched to a gene: 26. This CDR3 is built from 19 residues. CDR3 nucleotides: TGCAGTGCCCGCCTACAGGGGCTAGCGGGAGGCCCTCGCTTATGGGAGCAGTTCTTC. This sequence encodes CSARLQGLAGGPRLWEQFF.

This chain connects TRBV29-1 to TRBJ2-2, with a weak D call TRBD2 (8 bases). CDR1 SQVTM and CDR2 ANQGSEA come from the germline V gene. The CDR3 runs to 16 residues. V was cut by 6 bases and J by 0 bases, with 17 bases left in between. The CDR3 bases are TGCAGCGTACAGGGGTTTAGCGGGACGAACACCGGGGAGCTGTTTTTT. Amino acid sequence: CSVQGFSGTNTGELFF.

This clonotype was found a few times. This chain joins TRBV28 and TRBJ1-3; no clear D gene. Looked up from germline, CDR1 is MDHEN and CDR2 is SYDVKM. The CDR3 contains 12 residues. V was trimmed by 8 bases and J by 6 bases, leaving 11 bases between them. The CDR3 sequence is CASFTRKNTIYF. The CDR3 DNA sequence: TGTGCCAGCTTCACTCGCAAAAACACCATATATTTT.

This clonotype was detected a few times. This sequence joins TRBV3-1 and TRBJ2-1, with 7 bases that match TRBD1. The CDR3 spans 15 residues. V was clipped by 5 bases and J by 5 bases; unmatched bases: 9. Germline loops: CDR1 LGHDT, CDR2 YNNKEL (reference sequence). The CDR3 DNA reads as TGTGCCAGCAGCTTCCGACAGGGAGTCCACAATGAGCAGTTCTTC. It codes for CASSFRQGVHNEQFF.

This clonotype was detected only a few times. The chain carries TRBV5-4 and TRBJ2-3; 13 nucleotides line up with TRBD2. V shed 4 bases, J shed 7 bases, and the junction held 9 bases outside the gene matches. The CDR3 sequence is 16 residues long. Germline V gene sequence: CDR1 SGHNT, CDR2 YYREEE (reference sequence). The CDR3 DNA is TGTGCCAGCAGCGATACTCGGACTAGCGGGAGTAATACGCAGTATTTT. It encodes CASSDTRTSGSNTQYF.

The chain uses TRBV5-4 and TRBJ2-2, with D perhaps matching TRBD1 or TRBD2 (5 bases each). Germline CDR1 is SGHNT and CDR2 is YYREEE (reference sequence). The CDR3 is 15 residues long. V shed 5 bases and J shed 2 bases, with 13 bases lying between them. The CDR3 sequence: CASSQGRTNTGELFF. CDR3 DNA: TGTGCCAGCAGTCAGGGACGGACAAACACCGGGGAGCTGTTTTTT.

This clonotype was observed a handful of times. The chain has TRBV12-3 or TRBV12-4 and TRBJ2-5; D remains unclear. The CDR3 is 13 amino acids. Between the trimmed V and J ends, which lost 2 bases and 4 bases, there was a span of 8 bases. CDR3 sequence: CASSLWVRETQYF. For the CDR3, the DNA is TGTGCCAGCAGTTTATGGGTGAGAGAGACCCAGTACTTC.

V and J are TRBV30 and TRBJ2-5; D unclear. The CDR3 covers 13 residues. With 1 base removed from V and 4 bases from J, the gap between germline ends came to 10 bases. Germline CDR1 reads GTSNPN; CDR2 reads SVGIG (reference sequence). This CDR3 is CAWSDSVRETQYF. CDR3 sequence (DNA): TGTGCCTGGAGTGACAGTGTTAGAGAGACCCAGTACTTC.

This clonotype was seen at least ten times. The chain has TRBV12-3 or TRBV12-4 and TRBJ2-7; unclear D gene. V shed 6 bases and J shed 2 bases, with 11 bases lying between them. This CDR3 has 13 amino acids. The CDR3 protein is CASRPAIAYEQYF. The CDR3 nucleotides read TGTGCCAGCAGGCCGGCGATTGCCTACGAGCAGTACTTC.

This clonotype was recorded a few times. The chain couples TRBV30 to TRBJ1-1; 10 bases match TRBD1. Germline loops: CDR1 GTSNPN, CDR2 SVGIG (reference sequence). V lost 5 bases and J lost 3; bases outside the gene matches: 3. This CDR3 region has 13 residues. Here the CDR3 reads CAWDRGLYTEAFF. The CDR3 nucleotides read TGTGCCTGGGACAGGGGGCTTTACACTGAAGCTTTCTTT.

The J gene is TRBJ2-2, the V gene TRBV9; D remains ambiguous. Germline V lookup: CDR1 SGDLS, CDR2 YYNGEE. The V end lost 1 base, the J end lost 1 base, and 8 bases lay between the germline ends. The CDR3 loop spans 15 amino acids. DNA of the CDR3: TGTGCCAGCAGCGTACGGGCCAAGAACACCGGGGAGCTGTTTTTT. Protein sequence: CASSVRAKNTGELFF.

V usage is TRBV21-1 and J usage is TRBJ1-4. TRBV21-1 is a documented pseudogene. The CDR3 has 12 residues. The CDR3 bases are TGTGCCAGCAGCAAAGTATGGCAGGAACTGTTTTTT. Protein product: CASSKVWQELFF.

This chain links TRBV28 with TRBJ1-4; D may be TRBD1 (5 bases). Trimming took off 1 base at V and 7 bases at J, with 13 bases between the two ends. Germline values: CDR1 MDHEN, CDR2 SYDVKM. The CDR3 extends over 15 amino acids. CDR3 DNA: TGTGCCAGCAGTTTATCCCGGGGCGGCATTGAAAAACTGTTTTTT. Its protein product is CASSLSRGGIEKLFF.

This sequence joins TRBV7-9 and TRBJ2-3; TRBD2 matches 13 bases. The CDR3 is made up of 16 amino acids. Germline assignment: CDR1 SEHNR and CDR2 FQNEAQ (reference sequence). Trimming at V came to 4 bases and at J to 3 bases, leaving 4 bases not matched to a gene. In DNA form, the CDR3 reads TGTGCCAGCAGCTCGACTAGCGGGAGGCGGACAGATACGCAGTATTTT. It codes for CASSSTSGRRTDTQYF.

This clonotype was counted only a few times. The chain joins TRBV7-2 to TRBJ2-7; 8 bases are a match to TRBD2. Looked up from germline, CDR1 is SGHTA and CDR2 is FQGNSA. V gave up 8 bases and J gave up 4 bases; unmatched junction bases: 16. The CDR3 spans 16 residues. This CDR3 reads CASAGPGGSLIYEQYF. The CDR3 region has the DNA TGTGCCAGCGCCGGGCCGGGGGGGAGTCTGATTTACGAGCAGTACTTC.

This clonotype has only one observation. One junction end does not reproduce the germline sequence, and a read error may be involved. The CDR3 loop is CVSSISSNYGYTF. As DNA, the CDR3 is TGTGTCAGCAGCATAAGTTCTAACTATGGCTACACCTTC. The chain links TRBV12-3 or TRBV12-4 to TRBJ1-2; no reliable D call. The CDR3 spans 13 residues.

V is TRBV12-3 or TRBV12-4 and J is TRBJ2-6; 10 positions match TRBD1. The CDR3 is 18 residues long. The V segment lost 10 bases and the J segment 2 bases; nucleotides outside the gene matches: 14. DNA for the CDR3: TGTGCCATCTGTTTTACCGCGACAGGGGGCGCTGGGGCCAACGTCCTGACTTTC. This encodes CAICFTATGGAGANVLTF.

This clonotype was found a few times. The rearrangement links TRBV4-3 to TRBJ2-3, with 9 bases lining up with TRBD1. Germline-derived CDR1 and CDR2 are LGHNA and YSLEER. V dropped 0 bases and J dropped 3; count of bases not matched to a gene: 4. The CDR3 totals 16 residues. The CDR3 region has the DNA TGCGCCAGCAGCCAAGATGTGGGACAGGGAACAGATACGCAGTATTTT. Its translation: CASSQDVGQGTDTQYF.

This clonotype appeared many times. The chain employs TRBV11-3 and TRBJ2-1, with 7 bases matching TRBD2. CDR3 length: 16 residues. The germline V gene encodes CDR1 SGHNT and CDR2 YENEEA. V dropped 2 bases and J dropped 9; count of bases not matched to a gene: 13. CDR3 nucleotide sequence: TGTGCCAGCAGCTTAAACTCTGGCGGGAGCGGCGGTGAGCAGTTCTTC. Encoded protein: CASSLNSGGSGGEQFF.